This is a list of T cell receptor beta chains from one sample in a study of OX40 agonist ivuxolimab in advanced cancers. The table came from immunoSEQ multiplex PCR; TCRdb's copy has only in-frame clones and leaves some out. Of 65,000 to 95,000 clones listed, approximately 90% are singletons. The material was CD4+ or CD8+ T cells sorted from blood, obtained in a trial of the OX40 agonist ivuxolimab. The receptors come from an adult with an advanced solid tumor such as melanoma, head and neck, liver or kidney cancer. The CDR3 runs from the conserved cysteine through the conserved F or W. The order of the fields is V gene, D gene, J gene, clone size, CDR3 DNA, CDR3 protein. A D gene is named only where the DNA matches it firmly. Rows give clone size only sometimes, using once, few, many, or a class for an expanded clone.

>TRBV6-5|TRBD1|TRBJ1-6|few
TGTGCCAGCAGTTACAAGGGACAGGGGAGGTCACCCCTCCACTTT
CASSYKGQGRSPLHF
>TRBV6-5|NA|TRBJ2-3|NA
TGTGCCAGCAGCAGACAGTTGATGGATACGCAGTATTTT
CASSRQLMDTQYF
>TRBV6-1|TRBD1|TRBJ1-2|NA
TGTGCCAGCAGTGAAGCCGGACAGGCCTGGGGTGGCTACACCTTC
CASSEAGQAWGGYTF
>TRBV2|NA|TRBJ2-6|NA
TGTGCCAGCAGGGATTCTGGGGCCAACGTCCTGACTTTC
CASRDSGANVLTF
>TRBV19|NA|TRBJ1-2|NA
TGTGCCAGTAGATTGGGACCTTCACCCCCTTATGGCTACACCTTC
CASRLGPSPPYGYTF
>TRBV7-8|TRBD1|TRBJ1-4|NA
TGTGCCAGCAGCCCGGACAGGGTTGTCGCTGAAAAACTGTTTTTT
CASSPDRVVAEKLFF
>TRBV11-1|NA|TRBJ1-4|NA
TGTGCCAGCAGCCGGGACGGTGAAAAACTGTTTTTT
CASSRDGEKLFF
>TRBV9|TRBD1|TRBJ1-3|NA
TGTGCCAGCAGCGGAACACAGGGGACCGGAAACACCATATATTTT
CASSGTQGTGNTIYF
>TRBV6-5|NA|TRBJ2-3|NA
TGTGCCAGCAGTTACTTGAGTGGGGGGCCGGGAGATACGCAGTATTTT
CASSYLSGGPGDTQYF
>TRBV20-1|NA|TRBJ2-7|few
TGCAGTGCTAGGGCTGATAACGAGCAGTACTTC
CSARADNEQYF
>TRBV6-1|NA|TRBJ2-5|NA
TGTGCCAGCAGTGGAGGGACTCAAGAGACCCAGTACTTC
CASSGGTQETQYF
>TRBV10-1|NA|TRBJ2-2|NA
TGCGCCAGCACGGGCAGGGTGGACGGGGAGCTGTTTTTT
CASTGRVDGELFF
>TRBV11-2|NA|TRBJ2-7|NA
TGTGCCAGCAGCTCAAGAGGGTCCGAGCAGTACTTC
CASSSRGSEQYF
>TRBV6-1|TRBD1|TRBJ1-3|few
TGTGCCAGCATCATCCGGGACAGGGGAGGTAACACCATATATTTT
CASIIRDRGGNTIYF
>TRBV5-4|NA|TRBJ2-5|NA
TGTGCCAGCACCACGGGACTGTTACAAGAGACCCAGTACTTC
CASTTGLLQETQYF
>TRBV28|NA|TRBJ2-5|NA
TGTGCCAGCAGCCAACAGGGCTCGGGGTCCCAGTACTTC
CASSQQGSGSQYF
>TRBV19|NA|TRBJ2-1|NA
TGTGCCAGTAAGATCACAAATGGAAATGAGCAGTTCTTC
CASKITNGNEQFF
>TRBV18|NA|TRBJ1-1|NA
TGTGCCAGCTCACCGGGACTGGCGAACACTGAAGCTTTCTTT
CASSPGLANTEAFF
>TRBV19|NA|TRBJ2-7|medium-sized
TGTGCCAGTAGTCAACAGGACTCCTACGAGCAGTACTTC
CASSQQDSYEQYF
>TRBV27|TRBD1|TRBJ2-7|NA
TGTGCCAGCGGACGACAGGGTTCCTACGAGCAGTACTTC
CASGRQGSYEQYF
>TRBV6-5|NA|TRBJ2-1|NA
TGTGCCAGCAGCTTCAGTCCGGGCATTCACAATGAGCAGTTCTTC
CASSFSPGIHNEQFF
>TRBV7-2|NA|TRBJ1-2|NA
TGTGCCAGCAGTTCCAGGGTTAACTATGGCTACACCTTC
CASSSRVNYGYTF
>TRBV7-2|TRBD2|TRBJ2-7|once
TGTGCCAGCAGCTTAGTGTGGCGGGGGGGCCGAGAGCAGTACTTC
CASSLVWRGGREQYF
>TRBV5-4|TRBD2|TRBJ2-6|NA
TGTGCCAGCAGCGATCCGGGACTAGCGGTCTCTGGGGCCAACGTCCTGACTTTC
CASSDPGLAVSGANVLTF
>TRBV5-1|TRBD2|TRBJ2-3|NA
TGCGCCAGCAGCTCGGTAGCGGGGGTTGGCACAGATACGCAGTATTTT
CASSSVAGVGTDTQYF
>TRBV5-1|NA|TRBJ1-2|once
TGCGCCAGCAGCTGGGGCCAGGGTGATAACTATGGCTACACCTTC
CASSWGQGDNYGYTF
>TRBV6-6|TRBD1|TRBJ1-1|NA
TGTGCCACAGTAGCCGGGACAGCTAACACTGAAGCTTTCTTT
CATVAGTANTEAFF
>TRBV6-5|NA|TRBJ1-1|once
TGTGCCAGCAGCCGGAGCACTGAAGCTTTCTTT
CASSRSTEAFF
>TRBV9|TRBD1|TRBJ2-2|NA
TGTGCCAGCAGCCCCCTCAAGGGACAGGGTGAGACCGGGGAGCTGTTTTTT
CASSPLKGQGETGELFF
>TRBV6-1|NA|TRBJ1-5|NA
TGTGCCAGCAGTGGGGTAGGCAATCAGCCCCAGCATTTT
CASSGVGNQPQHF
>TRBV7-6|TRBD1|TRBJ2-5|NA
TGTGCCAGCAGCCTGGGACAGCCACAAGAGACCCAGTACTTC
CASSLGQPQETQYF
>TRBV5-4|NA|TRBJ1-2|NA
TGTGCCAGCAGTAAAGACGGAATCTATGGCTACACCTTC
CASSKDGIYGYTF
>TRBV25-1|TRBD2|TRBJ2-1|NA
TGTGCCAGCAGTCGAGCGGGGGGCCGGGGACCCAATGAGCAGTTCTTC
CASSRAGGRGPNEQFF
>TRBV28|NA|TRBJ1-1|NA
TGTGCCAGCAGTTTCGTAGGGGTTAGTGAAGCTTTCTTT
CASSFVGVSEAFF
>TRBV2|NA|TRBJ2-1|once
TGTGCCAGCAGTGGGGGGGATGAGCAGTTCTTC
CASSGGDEQFF
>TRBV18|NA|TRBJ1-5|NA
TGTGCCAGCTCACAACACGTTAATCAGCCCCAGCATTTT
CASSQHVNQPQHF
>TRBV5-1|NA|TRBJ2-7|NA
TGCGCCAGCAGCCGATCGACAGCCTACGACGAGCAGTACTTC
CASSRSTAYDEQYF
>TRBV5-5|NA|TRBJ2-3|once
TGTGCCAGCAGCTTGAGTAGTACCACAGATACGCAGTATTTT
CASSLSSTTDTQYF
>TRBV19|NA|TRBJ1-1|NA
TGTGCCAGTAGTAAATTACAGGGAAAGACTGAAGCTTTCTTT
CASSKLQGKTEAFF
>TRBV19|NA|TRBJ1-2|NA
TGTGCCAGTGGAGAGTTGAGCTACACCTTC
CASGELSYTF
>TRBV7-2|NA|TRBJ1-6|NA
TGTGCCAGCAGCCCTCGGATGGGAAATTCACCCCTCCACTTT
CASSPRMGNSPLHF
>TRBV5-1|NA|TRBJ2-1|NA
TGCGCCAGCAGCGGGGCTTTCGGGGGAAACAATGAGCAGTTCTTC
CASSGAFGGNNEQFF
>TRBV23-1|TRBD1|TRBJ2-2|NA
TGCGCCAGCAAAACAGGGGCCACCGGGGAGCTGTTTTTT
CASKTGATGELFF
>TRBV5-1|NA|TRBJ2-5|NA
TGCGCCAGCAGCTCGCTTGGGGGTGAGACCCAGTACTTC
CASSSLGGETQYF
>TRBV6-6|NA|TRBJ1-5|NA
TGTGCCAGCAGTTACGGGCAGGGCCGCAATCAGCCCCAGCATTTT
CASSYGQGRNQPQHF
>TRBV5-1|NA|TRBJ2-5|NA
TGCGCCAGCAGCTTGGGACTAGTTACGGAGACCCAGTACTTC
CASSLGLVTETQYF
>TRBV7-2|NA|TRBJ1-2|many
TGTGCCAGCAGCTTAGACAGGGACCTAGGGGGCTACACCTTC
CASSLDRDLGGYTF
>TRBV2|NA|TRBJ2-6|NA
TGTGCCAGCAGTCAGCTCCGCTCTGGGGCCAACGTCCTGACTTTC
CASSQLRSGANVLTF
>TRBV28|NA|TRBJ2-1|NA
TGTGCCACCAGTTCGGGGGCGGGTAATGAGCAGTTCTTC
CATSSGAGNEQFF